The 27 T cell receptor beta chains presented below share a single source sample, sequenced in a study of blood T cell repertoires in COVID-19 (TCRdb year 2020). The method was the immunoSEQ multiplex PCR assay. The table was pulled from immuneACCESS by TCRdb, which kept in-frame rearrangements only. Such tables lose some clones; where checked, under half of the loss comes from unresolved V genes, and the rest has no known cause. Recorded for this sample are roughly 60,000 clones; about 83% of them occurred a single time. The top ten clones comprise around 25% of the sample. The sample taken for sequencing was peripheral blood. The receptors originated from a human donor in a cohort sampled during active COVID-19.

The V and J genes are TRBV3-1 (or the pseudogene TRBV3-2) and TRBJ1-1; tentatively, D is TRBD1 (6 bases). V was clipped by 2 bases and J by 1 base, with 8 bases between them. The CDR3 sequence is 14 residues long. The germline CDR1 and CDR2 sequences are LGHDT and YNNKEL (reference sequence). The DNA for the CDR3 is TGTGCCAGCAGCCAAAGGGGGGGGAACACTGAAGCTTTCTTT. This translates into CASSQRGGNTEAFF.

The rearrangement joins TRBV19 to TRBJ2-2; the D gene is possibly TRBD1 (5 bases). CDR3 length: 14 amino acids. Between the trimmed V and J ends, which lost 7 bases and 3 bases, there was a span of 12 bases. CDR1 LNHDA and CDR2 SQIVND come from the germline V gene (reference sequence). CDR3 DNA: TGTGCCAGTACCGTCCTAGGGGACACCGGGGAGCTGTTTTTT. Its translation is CASTVLGDTGELFF.

The chain carries TRBV5-6 and TRBJ1-3; no firm D call. Trimming took off 2 bases at V and 1 base at J, with 13 bases between the two ends. The CDR3 runs 16 residues. Germline V lookup: CDR1 SGHDT, CDR2 YYEEEE. Here the CDR3 reads CASSLRFETSGNTIYF. CDR3 coding DNA: TGTGCCAGCAGCTTAAGGTTCGAGACTTCTGGAAACACCATATATTTT.

V usage is TRBV5-6 and J usage is TRBJ2-5; 8 nucleotides match TRBD2. The CDR3 has 16 residues. Germline CDR1 is SGHDT and CDR2 is YYEEEE. V shed 0 bases and J 4 bases; nucleotides not matched to a gene: 8. The CDR3 nucleotides are TGTGCCAGCAGCTTGGAAACCGGGACTAGGGGAGAGACCCAGTACTTC. Amino acid sequence: CASSLETGTRGETQYF.

There are many counts of this clone. V gene TRBV27 combines with J gene TRBJ1-2, with 9 positions matching TRBD1. CDR3 length: 13 residues. The J segment lost 8 bases and the V segment lost 3 bases, leaving 4 bases of the junction unmatched. The germline V gene encodes CDR1 MNHEY and CDR2 SMNVEV (reference sequence). The CDR3, as DNA: TGTGCCAGCAGTTTGGGGACAGGGTACGGCTACACCTTC. Translating it yields CASSLGTGYGYTF.

The chain has TRBV11-3 and TRBJ2-2; no clear D. This CDR3 has 14 residues. The V gene lost 5 bases and the J gene lost 6 bases, with 13 bases spanning the gap. Germline values: CDR1 SGHNT, CDR2 YENEEA. The CDR3 sequence is CASSPGRLAGELFF. The CDR3 DNA is TGTGCCAGCAGCCCGGGTCGCCTGGCCGGGGAGCTGTTTTTT.

The CDR3 DNA follows: TGCGCCAGCAGCTTGACTGCATCAAACAATGAGCAGTTCTTC. It codes for CASSLTASNNEQFF. The chain carries TRBV5-1 and TRBJ2-1, with unresolved D. Trimming removed 1 base from V and 5 bases from J, with 10 bases in between. Germline assignment: CDR1 SGHRS and CDR2 YFSETQ. The length of the CDR3 is 14 residues.

The V gene is TRBV3-1 (or the pseudogene TRBV3-2), the J gene TRBJ1-3, with D possibly TRBD1 on 6 matching bases. Germline V lookup: CDR1 LGHDT, CDR2 YNNKEL (reference sequence). This CDR3 contains 14 residues. V lost 4 bases to trimming and J lost 1 base, with 8 bases between them. CDR3 in DNA: TGTGCCAGCAGCCCCAGGGGATCTGGAAACACCATATATTTT. The encoded protein is CASSPRGSGNTIYF.

The V and J genes are TRBV2 and TRBJ1-5, with 7 bases that match TRBD1. CDR3 size: 13 residues. The V gene's germline CDR1 is SNHLY and CDR2 FYNNEI. J lost 9 bases, V lost 5 bases, and 7 bases had no gene match. The DNA for the CDR3 is TGTGCCAGCAGTCCACAGGGGACCGGGCCCCAGCATTTT. Translating gives CASSPQGTGPQHF.

The chain recombines TRBV6-2 or TRBV6-3 with TRBJ1-1; TRBD1 might be the D (6 bases). With 5 bases removed from V and 3 bases from J, the gap between germline ends came to 16 bases. This CDR3 contains 15 residues. Germline loops: CDR1 MNHEY, CDR2 SVGEGT. The CDR3 protein is CASSLHRAGDTEAFF. CDR3 nucleotides: TGTGCCAGCAGTCTACACAGGGCCGGGGACACTGAAGCTTTCTTT.

The V call is TRBV11-2, the J call TRBJ2-1; D perhaps matches TRBD2 (6 bases). This CDR3 has 13 amino acids. Trimming shortened V by 7 bases and J by 7 bases, and 14 bases separated the two germline ends. The V gene's germline CDR1 is SGHAT and CDR2 FQNNGV. The CDR3 region has the DNA TGTGCCAGCACACCGGGACTGATGAATGAGCAGTTCTTC. It specifies CASTPGLMNEQFF.

The chain joins TRBV5-1 to TRBJ2-7, with a possible D match to TRBD1 (7 bases). The V end lost 3 bases, the J end lost 0 bases, and 22 bases lay between the germline ends. CDR1 and CDR2 from the germline V gene are SGHRS and YFSETQ. The CDR3 extends over 18 amino acids. CDR3 region: CASSSGDSRWGSSYEQYF. As DNA, the CDR3 is TGCGCCAGCAGCTCGGGGGACAGCCGGTGGGGCAGCTCCTACGAGCAGTACTTC.

The chain couples TRBV5-1 to TRBJ1-6, with 8 bases fitting TRBD1. CDR1 is SGHRS, CDR2 YFSETQ, per germline. V lost 0 bases, J lost 7 bases, and 9 bases stayed unmatched. This CDR3 is 17 amino acids long. This chain's CDR3 is CASSLGQGSRQNSPLHF. DNA for the CDR3: TGCGCCAGCAGCTTGGGACAGGGGTCCCGCCAAAATTCACCCCTCCACTTT.

CDR3 sequence reads: CASSRTGLAVSNTGELFF. CDR3 DNA sequence: TGTGCCAGCAGCCGAACAGGACTAGCGGTTTCGAACACCGGGGAGCTGTTTTTT. This chain uses TRBV3-1 (or the pseudogene TRBV3-2) with TRBJ2-2, with 10 bases that match TRBD2. There are 18 residues in the CDR3. With 4 bases clipped from V and 0 bases from J, the junction kept 8 bases outside the gene matches. The V gene's germline CDR1 is LGHDT and CDR2 YNNKEL (reference sequence).

The chain is built from TRBV5-6 and TRBJ1-1; D gene uncertain. CDR1 is SGHDT and CDR2 is YYEEEE in the germline V gene. The length of the CDR3 is 16 residues. Trimming took off 3 bases at V and 2 bases at J, with 17 bases between the two ends. CDR3: CASSWYTQVGNTEAFF. The CDR3 nucleotides read TGTGCCAGCAGCTGGTATACTCAGGTCGGTAACACTGAAGCTTTCTTT.

The chain couples TRBV9 to TRBJ2-3, with D tentatively TRBD2 (6 bases). The CDR3 runs 16 residues. Germline lookup yields CDR1 SGDLS and CDR2 YYNGEE. V lost 0 bases and J 3 bases, leaving 14 bases between the germline ends. The CDR3 region is CASSVGPGVGTDTQYF. Here the CDR3 DNA reads TGTGCCAGCAGCGTAGGCCCGGGGGTGGGGACAGATACGCAGTATTTT.

The chain carries TRBV27 and TRBJ2-7; 14 bases align to TRBD2. The V gene's germline CDR1 is MNHEY and CDR2 SMNVEV (reference sequence). J gave up 3 bases and V 5 bases, and 9 bases lay outside the gene matches. This CDR3 is 17 amino acids long. CDR3 sequence reads: CASSRRGGTSGSYEQYF. CDR3 bases: TGTGCCAGCAGTCGTCGGGGGGGGACTAGCGGGAGCTACGAGCAGTACTTC.

This chain links TRBV6-5 with TRBJ2-7, with TRBD1 matching 9 bases. The CDR3 consists of 14 residues. The germline V gene has CDR1 MNHEY and CDR2 SVGAGI. The J segment lost 4 bases and the V segment lost 5 bases, leaving 6 bases of the junction unmatched. CDR3 loop: CASSTGTGWYEQYF. DNA of the CDR3: TGTGCCAGCAGTACGGGGACAGGGTGGTACGAGCAGTACTTC.

This clone appeared once. The chain recombines TRBV4-3 with TRBJ2-2, with D hard to call. This CDR3 has 12 residues. The V gene's germline CDR1 is LGHNA and CDR2 YSLEER. V was clipped by 2 bases and J by 8 bases, with 6 bases between them. Here the CDR3 DNA reads TGCGCCAGCAGCCAAACCGGGGGGGAGCTGTTTTTT. It yields the protein CASSQTGGELFF.

There are a few counts of this clone. The chain recombines TRBV15 with TRBJ1-4; no reliable D call. Trimming took off 1 base at V and 8 bases at J, with 14 bases between the two ends. Per the germline V gene, CDR1 is LNHNV and CDR2 is YYDKDF (reference sequence). The CDR3 spans 15 residues. CDR3 coding DNA: TGTGCCACCAGCAGAGGAACGAGGGAAGCCGAAAAACTGTTTTTT. Protein sequence: CATSRGTREAEKLFF.

The V gene is TRBV7-8, the J gene TRBJ1-1; no clear D. The V gene lost 4 bases and the J gene lost 4 bases, with 13 bases spanning the gap. Germline V gives CDR1 SGHVS, CDR2 FQNEAQ. CDR3 length: 14 amino acids. The CDR3, as DNA: TGTGCCAGCAGCTCCCCCGGGCGGGTCACTGAAGCTTTCTTT. Translating it yields CASSSPGRVTEAFF.

This clone was observed a few times. The chain uses TRBV6-2 or TRBV6-3 and TRBJ1-5; 7 positions match TRBD1. With V trimmed by 4 bases and J by 0 bases, 9 bases remained unmatched. The CDR3 totals 17 residues. Germline V gene lookup returns CDR1 MNHEY and CDR2 SVGEGT. The CDR3 coding sequence is TGTGCCAGCAGTTCGGGCAGGGGGTTTACTAGCAATCAGCCCCAGCATTTT. It is translated as CASSSGRGFTSNQPQHF.

This clone was counted once. V gene TRBV6-5 combines with J gene TRBJ2-1, with 9 bases matching TRBD1. Germline V CDR1 and CDR2: MNHEY, SVGAGI. Unmatched junction bases numbered 7, after V lost 7 bases and J lost 6 bases. The CDR3 length is 14 residues. The CDR3 loop reads CASIGTGSINEQFF. In DNA form, the CDR3 reads TGTGCCAGCATCGGGACAGGGAGTATCAATGAGCAGTTCTTC.

The rearrangement uses TRBV21-1 and TRBJ2-1; TRBD2 was called by the table and not checked on the DNA. TRBV21-1 is noted as a pseudogene. There are 17 residues in the CDR3. DNA of the CDR3: TGTGCCAGCAGCCCCCAAGTCCGGACTAGTCCTTTGCCTGAGCAGTTCTTC. Translated, it gives CASSPQVRTSPLPEQFF.

This sequence joins TRBV7-9 and TRBJ2-1, with D maybe TRBD2 (6 bases). The V end lost 1 base, the J end lost 9 bases, and 10 bases lay between the germline ends. The CDR3 is 13 amino acids. Per the germline V gene, CDR1 is SEHNR and CDR2 is FQNEAQ (reference sequence). The CDR3 is CASSLVGGGEQFF. In DNA, the CDR3 is TGTGCCAGCAGCTTAGTGGGGGGTGGTGAGCAGTTCTTC.

This chain connects TRBV7-9 to TRBJ2-1; D unresolved. This CDR3 spans 16 amino acids. V was clipped by 5 bases and J by 7 bases, with 21 bases between them. CDR1 and CDR2 from the germline V gene are SEHNR and FQNEAQ (reference sequence). CDR3 in amino acids: CASSPPTGFLRNEQFF. CDR3 coding DNA: TGTGCCAGCAGCCCACCGACCGGGTTTCTTAGGAATGAGCAGTTCTTC.

This clone was recorded only once. V usage is TRBV9 and J usage is TRBJ2-1; perhaps TRBD2 as D (5 bases). Germline values: CDR1 SGDLS, CDR2 YYNGEE. The CDR3 consists of 15 residues. V dropped 0 bases and J dropped 5 bases, with 12 bases sitting between them. The CDR3 DNA is TGTGCCAGCAGCGTAGGGATTACTAGTAACAATGAGCAGTTCTTC. It translates to CASSVGITSNNEQFF.